These 15 T cell receptor beta chains came from one sample sequenced in a study of blood T cell repertoires in COVID-19. Using immunoSEQ multiplex PCR, the repertoire was profiled, and TCRdb retains in-frame clones only, with some absent. The sample holds 170,000 or so clones, 80% to 85% seen once. Sequencing used peripheral blood. The source is a woman in her fifties or sixties with acute or convalescent COVID-19.

The rearrangement links TRBV27 to TRBJ1-1; D gene ambiguous. V was cut by 4 bases and J by 0 bases, with 12 bases left in between. The CDR3 contains 15 residues. Germline V gene data show CDR1 as MNHEY and CDR2 as SMNVEV (reference sequence). CDR3 sequence (DNA): TGTGCCAGCAGTTATGCGGTTCCGGTGAACACTGAAGCTTTCTTT. Its protein is CASSYAVPVNTEAFF.

The CDR3 coding sequence is TGTGCCAGCAGCCGACGCCCCCCGACAGGCGGCCCTACGGAAAAACTGTTTTTT. The encoded protein is CASSRRPPTGGPTEKLFF. This chain connects TRBV27 to TRBJ1-4; perhaps TRBD1 as D (6 bases). The CDR3 loop spans 18 amino acids. In germline, CDR1 is MNHEY, CDR2 SMNVEV (reference sequence). The V end was cut by 6 bases, the J end by 8 bases, with 28 bases between.

V gene TRBV28 combines with J gene TRBJ1-5; possible D gene TRBD1, 6 bases. Germline assignment: CDR1 MDHEN and CDR2 SYDVKM. V gave up 3 bases and J gave up 6 bases, with 15 bases separating them. The CDR3 consists of 15 residues. Here the CDR3 reads CASSLGARGSQPQHF. CDR3 DNA sequence: TGTGCCAGCAGTTTGGGGGCCCGAGGGAGTCAGCCCCAGCATTTT.

CDR3 sequence (DNA): TGCGCCAGCAGCCAAGAAGGACTCGACACTGAAGCTTTCTTT. Its protein is CASSQEGLDTEAFF. The rearrangement uses TRBV4-3 and TRBJ1-1; D not certain. The CDR3 is made up of 14 amino acids. The V end lost 0 bases, the J end lost 3 bases, and 8 bases lay between the germline ends. Germline V lookup: CDR1 LGHNA, CDR2 YSLEER.

This clone was picked up a small number of times. The chain recombines TRBV28 with TRBJ2-2; D uncertain. In germline, CDR1 is MDHEN, CDR2 SYDVKM. The CDR3 is 13 amino acids. The V end was cut by 6 bases, the J end by 8 bases, with 13 bases between. Here the CDR3 reads CASRAVAIGELFF. In nucleotides, the CDR3 is TGTGCCAGCAGGGCCGTGGCAATTGGGGAGCTGTTTTTT.

This rearrangement joins TRBV6-5 to TRBJ1-1; possible D gene TRBD1, 6 bases. CDR1 MNHEY and CDR2 SVGAGI come from the germline V gene. V was cut by 8 bases and J by 3 bases, with 13 bases left in between. The CDR3 has 13 amino acids. The CDR3 is CASRGATHTEAFF. In DNA, the CDR3 is TGTGCCAGCCGGGGGGCCACCCACACTGAAGCTTTCTTT.

CDR3 in amino acids: CASSMVRGKGQPQHF. The CDR3 DNA reads as TGTGCCAGTAGTATGGTGCGGGGGAAAGGTCAGCCCCAGCATTTT. The V and J genes are TRBV19 and TRBJ1-5, with D possibly being TRBD1 (5 bases). Per the germline V gene, CDR1 is LNHDA and CDR2 is SQIVND (reference sequence). The CDR3 is 15 residues long. Trimming removed 3 bases at V and 6 bases at J, with 15 bases between.

The rearrangement links TRBV6-5 to TRBJ1-1, with 9 positions matching TRBD1. This CDR3 has 15 residues. The germline V gene encodes CDR1 MNHEY and CDR2 SVGAGI. V lost 7 bases and J lost 0; bases outside the gene matches: 6. This CDR3 is CASIDRGRMNTEAFF. The DNA for the CDR3 is TGTGCCAGCATCGACAGGGGGAGAATGAACACTGAAGCTTTCTTT.

J is TRBJ2-5 and V is TRBV29-1; a possible D gene is TRBD2 (7 bases). The CDR3 consists of 15 residues. The germline V gene encodes CDR1 SQVTM and CDR2 ANQGSEA. The V and J ends lost 2 bases and 4 bases respectively, with 17 bases between them. CDR3 nucleotides: TGCAGCGTTGAACCCCTGGGCGGGGGCAGAGAGACCCAGTACTTC. Its translation: CSVEPLGGGRETQYF.

This clone has only a few counts. J is TRBJ1-2 and V is TRBV24-1; 7 bases are a match to TRBD1. Germline-derived CDR1 and CDR2 are KGHDR and SFDVKD. The CDR3 covers 14 residues. Trimming removed 2 bases from V and 5 bases from J; junction bases left unmatched: 4. Here the CDR3 DNA reads TGTGCCACCAGTGATTGGGGGACAGCGTATGGCTACACCTTC. Translating gives CATSDWGTAYGYTF.

The chain has TRBV2 and TRBJ1-4; perhaps TRBD1 as D (6 bases). V shed 8 bases and J shed 0 bases, with 13 bases lying between them. Per the germline V gene, CDR1 is SNHLY and CDR2 is FYNNEI. The CDR3 totals 15 residues. CDR3 region: CASRQVAATNEKLFF. CDR3 DNA sequence: TGTGCCAGCCGACAGGTGGCGGCAACTAATGAAAAACTGTTTTTT.

This chain connects TRBV5-1 to TRBJ2-7, with 12 bases fitting TRBD2. CDR1 and CDR2 from the germline V gene are SGHRS and YFSETQ. The trim removed 4 bases at V and 5 bases at J, leaving 7 bases unmatched. The CDR3 consists of 15 residues. CDR3 protein: CASSRTSGVPNEQYF. In DNA form, the CDR3 reads TGCGCCAGCAGCAGGACTAGCGGGGTGCCAAACGAGCAGTACTTC.

The genes are TRBV7-2 and TRBJ1-2; perhaps TRBD1 as D (6 bases). Trimming removed 5 bases from V and 8 bases from J, with 15 bases in between. CDR1 and CDR2 (germline): SGHTA, FQGNSA. The CDR3 extends over 13 amino acids. CDR3 amino acids: CASSLTGSEGYTF. CDR3 DNA: TGTGCCAGCAGCCTAACAGGGTCAGAAGGCTACACCTTC.

V is TRBV1 and J is TRBJ2-4; the D segment call TRBD1 is taken from the table without a DNA check. TRBV1 is a pseudogene locus. The CDR3 has 17 residues. The CDR3 reads CTSSPPRGTEAKNIQYF. CDR3 nucleotide sequence: TGCACCAGCAGCCCCCCCCGGGGGACAGAGGCCAAAAACATTCAGTACTTC.

The rearrangement links TRBV6-5 to TRBJ2-7, with D possibly TRBD2 on 5 matching bases. The CDR3 extends over 11 amino acids. The germline V and J ends were trimmed by 8 bases and 3 bases, with 8 bases remaining between them. Per germline, CDR1 MNHEY and CDR2 SVGAGI. The CDR3 region has the DNA TGTGCCAGCGAACGGGACTACGAGCAGTACTTC. Its translation is CASERDYEQYF.